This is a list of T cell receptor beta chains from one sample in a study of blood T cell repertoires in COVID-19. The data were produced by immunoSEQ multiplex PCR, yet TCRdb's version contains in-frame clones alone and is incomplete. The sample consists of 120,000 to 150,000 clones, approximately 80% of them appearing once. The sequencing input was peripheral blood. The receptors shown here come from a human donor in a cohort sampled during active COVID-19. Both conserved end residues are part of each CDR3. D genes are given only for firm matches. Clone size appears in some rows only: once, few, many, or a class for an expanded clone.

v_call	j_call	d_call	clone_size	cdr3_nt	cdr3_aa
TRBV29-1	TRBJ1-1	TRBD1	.	TGCAGCGTTGTGGACAGGGGAGAAGCTTTCTTT	CSVVDRGEAFF
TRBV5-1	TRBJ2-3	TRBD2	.	TGCGCCAGCAGCCGGGGACTAGCGGGAGAAGCAGATACGCAGTATTTT	CASSRGLAGEADTQYF
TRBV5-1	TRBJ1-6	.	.	TGCGCCAGCAGCGAATGGACAGCCAATAATTCACCCCTCCACTTT	CASSEWTANNSPLHF
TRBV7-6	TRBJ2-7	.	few	TGTGCCAGCAGCCAAGTAGCGGTTAGCTCCTACGAGCAGTACTTC	CASSQVAVSSYEQYF
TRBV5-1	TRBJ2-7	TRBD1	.	TGCGCCAGCAGCCCGGCGAGGACAGGGGTATCCGAGCAGTACTTC	CASSPARTGVSEQYF
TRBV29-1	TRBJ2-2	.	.	TGCAGCGTTGCTCCAGCGATGAACACCGGGGAGCTGTTTTTT	CSVAPAMNTGELFF
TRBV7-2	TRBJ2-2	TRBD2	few	TGTGCCAGCAGCCCGACTAGCGGGAGGGCGGGGGAGCTGTTTTTT	CASSPTSGRAGELFF
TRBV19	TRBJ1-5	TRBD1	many	TGTGCCAGTGATCCGGGACAGATTAGCAATCAGCCCCAGCATTTT	CASDPGQISNQPQHF
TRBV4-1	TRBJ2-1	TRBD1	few	TGCGCCAGCAGCCCGGGACAGGGGGCAGGTGAGCAGTTCTTC	CASSPGQGAGEQFF
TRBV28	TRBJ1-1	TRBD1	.	TGTGCCAGCAGTTGGCTGACAGGGCCGGGAACTGAAGCTTTCTTT	CASSWLTGPGTEAFF
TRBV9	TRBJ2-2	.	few	TGTGCCAGCAGCGTAGGCCATTCGGTCGCCGCCGGGGAGCTGTTTTTT	CASSVGHSVAAGELFF
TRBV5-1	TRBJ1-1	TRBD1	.	TGCGCCAGCAGCTTGGGTTGGGACAGGGGAATGAACACTGAAGCTTTCTTT	CASSLGWDRGMNTEAFF
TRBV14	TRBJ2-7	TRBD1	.	TGTGCCAGCAGCCAATACAGGGGGCTTGACGAGCAGTACTTC	CASSQYRGLDEQYF
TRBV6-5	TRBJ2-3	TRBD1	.	TGTGCCAGCAGTTCCGGACAGGCTGTGTGGGATACGCAGTATTTT	CASSSGQAVWDTQYF
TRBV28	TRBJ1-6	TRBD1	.	TGTGCCAGCAGGCGGACAGGGGGCGCATACTCACCCCTCCACTTT	CASRRTGGAYSPLHF
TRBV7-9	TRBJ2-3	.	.	TGTGCCAGCAGCCTGGGGGCTGGCGGGAGCATAGATACGCAGTATTTT	CASSLGAGGSIDTQYF
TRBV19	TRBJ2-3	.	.	TGTGCCTGTCGACAGCAGGGCGGAGTCACAGATACGCAGTATTTT	CACRQQGGVTDTQYF
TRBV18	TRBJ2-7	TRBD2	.	TGTGCCAGCTCACGTCAGGGACTAGCGGGAGCAGCCCACGAGCAGTACTTC	CASSRQGLAGAAHEQYF
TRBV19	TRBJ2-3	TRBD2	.	TGTGCCAGTAGTATTGGACTAGCAGATACGCAGTATTTT	CASSIGLADTQYF
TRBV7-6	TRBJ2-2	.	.	TGTGCCAGCAGCTCCGAAGCTAGCTACACCGGGGAGCTGTTTTTT	CASSSEASYTGELFF
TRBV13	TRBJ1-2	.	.	TGTGCCAGCAGCTTCACAGGGCGAGCTAACTATGGCTACACCTTC	CASSFTGRANYGYTF
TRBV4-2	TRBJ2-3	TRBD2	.	TGTGCCACCTCGACCCGGACTAGCGGGTTCACAGATACGCAGTATTTT	CATSTRTSGFTDTQYF
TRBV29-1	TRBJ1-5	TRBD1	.	TGCAGCGTTACCCTTGGGACAGGGGACAATCAGCCCCAGCATTTT	CSVTLGTGDNQPQHF
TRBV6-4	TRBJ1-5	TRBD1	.	TGTGCCAGCAGTGAACGACAGGGGTTGGGGCCCCAGCATTTT	CASSERQGLGPQHF
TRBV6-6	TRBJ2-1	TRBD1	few	TGTGCCAGCAGATCACGACAGGGAGAGAAAAACTGGCAGTTCTTC	CASRSRQGEKNWQFF
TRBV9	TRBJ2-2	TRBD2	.	TGTGCCAGCCGAGCCCCGGGACTAGCGGGACCTACCGGGGAGCTGTTTTTT	CASRAPGLAGPTGELFF
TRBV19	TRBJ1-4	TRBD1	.	TGTGCCAGTAGTACTGGACAGGGTGGTGAAAAACTGTTTTTT	CASSTGQGGEKLFF
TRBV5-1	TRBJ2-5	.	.	TGCGCCAGCCAGCGGAGCGCTCAAGAGACCCAGTACTTC	CASQRSAQETQYF
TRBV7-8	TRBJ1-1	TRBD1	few	TGTGCCAGCAGCTTAGTACGGACAGGTAGCTCTGAAGCTTTCTTT	CASSLVRTGSSEAFF
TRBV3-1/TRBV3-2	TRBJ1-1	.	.	TGTGCCAGCAGAGGGGGAACTGAAGCTTTCTTT	CASRGGTEAFF
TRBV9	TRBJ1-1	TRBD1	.	TGTGCCAGCAGCGCCACAGGGGGTCAGGCGGCTGAAGCTTTCTTT	CASSATGGQAAEAFF
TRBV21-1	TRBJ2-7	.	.	TGTGCCAGCAGCAAAGGGGATTCGATCGGGGACAGGGTGGCTAGCGATGCCTACGAGCAGTACTTC	CASSKGDSIGDRVASDAYEQYF
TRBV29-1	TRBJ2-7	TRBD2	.	TGCAGCGTTGAAGTTGCTAGCGGATACGAGCAGTACTTC	CSVEVASGYEQYF
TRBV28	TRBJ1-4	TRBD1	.	TGTGCCAGCAGTCCCTCCGGGACAGGGTATGAAAAACTGTTTTTT	CASSPSGTGYEKLFF
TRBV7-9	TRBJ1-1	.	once	TGTGCCAGCAGCTTGGCCAGGGGCCTAGGAACTGAAGCTTTCTTT	CASSLARGLGTEAFF
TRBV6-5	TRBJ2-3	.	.	TGTGCCAGCAGTTTGAGTGGAGAAGGAGCAGATACGCAGTATTTT	CASSLSGEGADTQYF
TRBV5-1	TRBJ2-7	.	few	TGCGCCAGCAGCTTGGGCCCTTTAGACATCTCCTACGAGCAGTACTTC	CASSLGPLDISYEQYF